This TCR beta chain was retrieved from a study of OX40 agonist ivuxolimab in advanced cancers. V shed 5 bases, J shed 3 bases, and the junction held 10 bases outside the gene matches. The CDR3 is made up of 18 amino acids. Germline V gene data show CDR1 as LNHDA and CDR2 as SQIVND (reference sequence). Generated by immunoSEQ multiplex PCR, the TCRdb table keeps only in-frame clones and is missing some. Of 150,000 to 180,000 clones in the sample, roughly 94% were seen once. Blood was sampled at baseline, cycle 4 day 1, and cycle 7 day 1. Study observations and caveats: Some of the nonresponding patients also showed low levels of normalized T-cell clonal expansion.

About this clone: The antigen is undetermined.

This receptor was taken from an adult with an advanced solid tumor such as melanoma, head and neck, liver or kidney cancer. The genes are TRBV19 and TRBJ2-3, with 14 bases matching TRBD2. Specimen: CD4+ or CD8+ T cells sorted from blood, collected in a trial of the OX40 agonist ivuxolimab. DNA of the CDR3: TGTGCCAGTAGTTCTTTCGGGACTAGCGGGAGTGGGACAGATACGCAGTATTTT. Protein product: CASSSFGTSGSGTDTQYF.